A selection of T cell receptor beta chains follows, all from one sample in a study of technical replicates of blood from a handful of donors. Profiled with immunoSEQ multiplex PCR; TCRdb holds only in-frame clones, not every one. The sample lists around 86,000 clones, approximately 96% occurring once. The sample comprised T cells isolated from PBMCs. The origin of the receptors is a human donor in good health. CDR3s include the opening cysteine and the closing phenylalanine or tryptophan. Fields, in order: CDR3 length, J gene, D gene, V gene, clone size, CDR3 protein, CDR3 DNA. The D gene is left open where the match is weak. Part of the rows lack a size; the others show once, few, many or a class for expanded clones.

14,TRBJ2-5,-,TRBV5-1,-,CASSSPRGSETQYF,TGCGCCAGCAGCTCCCCACGGGGGTCGGAGACCCAGTACTTC
15,TRBJ1-1,TRBD1,TRBV28,-,CASSRHSRGRGEAFF,TGTGCCAGCAGCCGACATAGCAGGGGGCGGGGTGAAGCTTTCTTT
14,TRBJ2-7,-,TRBV5-1,-,CASSFSSNSYEQYF,TGCGCCAGCAGCTTTTCCAGTAACTCCTACGAGCAGTACTTC
13,TRBJ2-5,TRBD2,TRBV7-6,-,CASSLGGRETQYF,TGTGCCAGCAGCTTAGGCGGGAGAGAGACCCAGTACTTC
14,TRBJ2-2,-,TRBV5-1,-,CASSPTSNTGELFF,TGCGCCAGCAGCCCTACGTCGAACACCGGGGAGCTGTTTTTT
15,TRBJ1-1,TRBD1,TRBV7-6,-,CASSHEDRGYTEAFF,TGTGCCAGCAGCCACGAGGACAGGGGATACACTGAAGCTTTCTTT
13,TRBJ2-7,TRBD1,TRBV10-3,-,CAIQTGASYEQYF,TGTGCCATCCAAACAGGGGCCTCCTACGAGCAGTACTTC
15,TRBJ1-1,-,TRBV11-3,-,CASRHPDSQNTEAFF,TGTGCCAGCAGACACCCCGACAGCCAGAACACTGAAGCTTTCTTT
16,TRBJ2-5,TRBD2,TRBV25-1,-,CASSDSGLGGGETQYF,TGTGCCAGCAGTGATTCAGGACTAGGAGGTGGAGAGACCCAGTACTTC
13,TRBJ2-7,-,TRBV29-1,once,CSVGTSNSYEQYF,TGCAGCGTCGGGACTTCCAACTCCTACGAGCAGTACTTC
14,TRBJ2-5,-,TRBV5-4,-,CASSLGAGQETQYF,TGTGCCAGCAGCTTGGGAGCAGGGCAAGAGACCCAGTACTTC
13,TRBJ1-1,-,TRBV7-2,-,CASMVHILTEAFF,TGTGCCAGCATGGTCCACATCCTCACTGAAGCTTTCTTT
17,TRBJ1-5,TRBD1,TRBV19,-,CASSPRGDREFNQPQHF,TGTGCCAGTAGTCCTCGAGGGGACAGGGAGTTCAATCAGCCCCAGCATTTT
12,TRBJ1-1,-,TRBV2,-,CASNRANTEAFF,TGTGCCAGCAATCGAGCTAACACTGAAGCTTTCTTT
18,TRBJ1-4,-,TRBV5-1,-,CASSLDGQPASTNEKLFF,TGCGCCAGCAGCTTGGATGGACAGCCAGCGTCAACTAATGAAAAACTGTTTTTT
15,TRBJ2-7,-,TRBV4-2,few,CASSQDPGSSYEQYF,TGTGCCAGCAGCCAAGATCCTGGCTCCTCCTACGAGCAGTACTTC
14,TRBJ2-7,TRBD1,TRBV6-1,-,CASSVRDRGYEQYF,TGTGCCAGCAGTGTCCGGGACAGGGGCTACGAGCAGTACTTC
13,TRBJ2-3,TRBD1,TRBV7-9,-,CASSFARTGSQYF,TGTGCCAGCAGCTTTGCAAGGACAGGGTCGCAGTATTTT
14,TRBJ1-1,-,TRBV6-5,-,CASRKPTENTEAFF,TGTGCCAGCAGAAAACCGACAGAGAACACTGAAGCTTTCTTT
15,TRBJ1-6,-,TRBV7-9,-,CASSQLGQGGSPLHF,TGTGCCAGCAGCCAACTTGGGCAGGGTGGATCACCCCTCCACTTT
17,TRBJ2-7,TRBD1,TRBV7-2,-,CASSRNPGQASSYEQYF,TGTGCCAGCAGCAGAAACCCAGGACAGGCGAGCTCCTACGAGCAGTACTTC
13,TRBJ1-1,-,TRBV6-1,-,CASCPGGAPEAFF,TGTGCCAGTTGCCCGGGGGGAGCTCCTGAAGCTTTCTTT
16,TRBJ2-7,-,TRBV7-9,-,CASSLSLGGPTYEQYF,TGTGCCAGCAGCTTAAGTTTGGGAGGCCCTACCTACGAGCAGTACTTC
14,TRBJ1-6,TRBD1,TRBV5-1,-,CASRTGTENSPLHF,TGCGCCAGCAGAACCGGGACAGAGAATTCACCCCTCCACTTT
15,TRBJ2-5,-,TRBV11-2,-,CASSLGYSGRETQYF,TGTGCCAGCAGCTTAGGGTATAGCGGCCGGGAGACCCAGTACTTC
17,TRBJ1-1,TRBD1,TRBV9,-,CASSLNFLTGGGTEAFF,TGTGCCAGCAGCCTAAACTTCCTGACAGGGGGGGGAACTGAAGCTTTCTTT
19,TRBJ2-7,-,TRBV6-1,-,CASSARQMAPSGVGNEQYF,TGTGCCAGCAGTGCGCGACAGATGGCCCCCAGTGGTGTGGGCAACGAGCAGTACTTC
14,TRBJ2-1,-,TRBV19,-,CASSIPGVGNEQFF,TGTGCCAGTAGTATACCGGGAGTGGGCAATGAGCAGTTCTTC
16,TRBJ2-2,-,TRBV9,-,CASTPGGGRVSGELFF,TGTGCCAGCACCCCTGGGGGGGGCAGGGTTTCCGGGGAGCTGTTTTTT
13,TRBJ1-5,-,TRBV7-2,-,CASSDTTDQPQHF,TGTGCCAGCAGCGACACCACCGATCAGCCCCAGCATTTT
14,TRBJ1-1,TRBD1,TRBV7-9,once,CASSPGQGNTEAFF,TGTGCCAGCAGCCCAGGACAGGGGAACACTGAAGCTTTCTTT
15,TRBJ1-5,-,TRBV5-6,-,CASSLNSYSNQPQHF,TGTGCCAGCAGTTTGAACAGTTATAGCAATCAGCCCCAGCATTTT
14,TRBJ1-2,TRBD1,TRBV28,once,CASSRPHRGYGYTF,TGTGCCAGCAGCAGGCCCCACAGGGGTTATGGCTACACCTTC
16,TRBJ2-2,TRBD2,TRBV10-3,-,CAISGRYDPSTGELFF,TGTGCCATCAGCGGGAGGTATGACCCCTCAACCGGGGAGCTGTTTTTT
12,TRBJ1-5,-,TRBV6-6,-,CASSYPQQPQHF,TGTGCCAGCAGTTACCCACAGCAGCCCCAGCATTTT
13,TRBJ2-3,TRBD2,TRBV6-1,-,CASRGGVTDTQYF,TGTGCCAGCCGGGGGGGGGTCACAGATACGCAGTATTTT
15,TRBJ1-1,-,TRBV5-1,-,CASSQETGMNTEAFF,TGCGCCAGCAGCCAAGAGACAGGAATGAACACTGAAGCTTTCTTT
17,TRBJ1-2,TRBD1,TRBV11-3,-,CASSFGGTGPTNYGYTF,TGTGCCAGCAGCTTTGGGGGGACAGGACCTACTAACTATGGCTACACCTTC
15,TRBJ2-7,TRBD2,TRBV5-1,-,CASSFGGGISYEQYF,TGCGCCAGCAGCTTTGGGGGGGGGATATCCTACGAGCAGTACTTC
15,TRBJ2-7,-,TRBV5-5,-,CASSPTTGQTYEQYF,TGTGCCAGCAGCCCCACAACCGGACAAACCTACGAGCAGTACTTC
15,TRBJ2-7,TRBD2,TRBV2,-,CASSASGTTTYEQYF,TGTGCCAGCAGTGCCAGCGGGACCACGACCTACGAGCAGTACTTC
12,TRBJ1-5,-,TRBV19,-,CASTTGGQPQHF,TGTGCCAGTACAACCGGGGGACAGCCCCAGCATTTT
17,TRBJ1-2,-,TRBV5-1,-,CASTPRGAPQKVDGYTF,TGCGCCAGCACCCCTCGGGGGGCCCCCCAGAAGGTGGATGGCTACACCTTC
14,TRBJ1-1,TRBD1,TRBV5-1,once,CASSSHTGGTEAFF,TGCGCCAGCAGCTCACACACAGGGGGGACTGAAGCTTTCTTT
14,TRBJ1-1,-,TRBV6-5,-,CASSYEYRETEAFF,TGTGCCAGCAGTTACGAGTATAGAGAAACTGAAGCTTTCTTT
13,TRBJ1-4,-,TRBV7-9,-,CASSLALNEKLFF,TGTGCCAGCAGCTTAGCCCTAAATGAAAAACTGTTTTTT
13,TRBJ1-6,TRBD1,TRBV7-9,-,CASTRTGGSPLHF,TGTGCCAGCACCAGGACAGGGGGATCACCCCTCCACTTT
17,TRBJ1-1,-,TRBV21-1,-,CASSKRGGQGLVTEAFF,TGTGCCAGCAGCAAACGGGGGGGACAGGGTTTAGTCACTGAAGCTTTCTTT
13,TRBJ1-1,-,TRBV30,-,CAWSVRGGTEAFF,TGTGCCTGGAGTGTACGGGGAGGGACTGAAGCTTTCTTT
15,TRBJ2-5,TRBD2,TRBV5-4,-,CASSPMDSGGETQYF,TGTGCCAGCAGCCCCATGGACTCCGGGGGGGAGACCCAGTACTTC
16,TRBJ1-5,TRBD1,TRBV5-1,-,CASSLAGTGGNQPQHF,TGCGCCAGCAGCTTGGCAGGGACAGGGGGCAATCAGCCCCAGCATTTT
14,TRBJ2-1,TRBD2,TRBV28,-,CASRPGLALNEQFF,TGTGCCAGCAGACCGGGACTAGCCCTGAATGAGCAGTTCTTC
15,TRBJ2-7,-,TRBV19,-,CASSIVGDTAYEQYF,TGTGCCAGTAGTATAGTGGGGGACACGGCCTACGAGCAGTACTTC
16,TRBJ2-7,TRBD1,TRBV18,-,CASSPFEQQGSYEQYF,TGTGCCAGCTCACCTTTTGAACAACAGGGGAGCTACGAGCAGTACTTC
14,TRBJ2-5,-,TRBV11-2,few,CASSLEGALGTQYF,TGTGCCAGCAGCTTAGAAGGGGCCCTAGGGACCCAGTACTTC
15,TRBJ1-2,-,TRBV4-1,-,CASSQVQASNYGYTF,TGCGCCAGCAGCCAAGTTCAGGCTTCTAACTATGGCTACACCTTC